Reported below is one T cell receptor (beta chain). This sample is part of a study of radiation and T cells in renal cell carcinoma. Method: immunoSEQ multiplex PCR; TCRdb's copy keeps in-frame clones and lacks some. The sample contains roughly 120,000 clones, approximately 78% of which appear only once. The CDR3 consists of 15 residues. Germline assignment: CDR1 SGHNT and CDR2 YYREEE (reference sequence). After removal of 4 bases from V and 0 bases from J, the junction contained 6 bases not matched to a gene. As to time point: baseline pretreatment blood. The treatment here: 15 Gy SBRT to primary tumor, nephrectomy 4 weeks later. The patient's renal cell carcinoma had clear cell pathology.

Here the sequenced sample was blood, taken from a patient whose treatment included radiotherapy and nephrectomy. This clonotype was obtained from a woman in her fifties or sixties with renal cell carcinoma. The V and J genes are TRBV5-4 and TRBJ1-1, with 7 bases lining up with TRBD1. DNA of the CDR3: TGTGCCAGCAGCCCTACAGGGGAAATGAACACTGAAGCTTTCTTT. Amino acid sequence: CASSPTGEMNTEAFF.